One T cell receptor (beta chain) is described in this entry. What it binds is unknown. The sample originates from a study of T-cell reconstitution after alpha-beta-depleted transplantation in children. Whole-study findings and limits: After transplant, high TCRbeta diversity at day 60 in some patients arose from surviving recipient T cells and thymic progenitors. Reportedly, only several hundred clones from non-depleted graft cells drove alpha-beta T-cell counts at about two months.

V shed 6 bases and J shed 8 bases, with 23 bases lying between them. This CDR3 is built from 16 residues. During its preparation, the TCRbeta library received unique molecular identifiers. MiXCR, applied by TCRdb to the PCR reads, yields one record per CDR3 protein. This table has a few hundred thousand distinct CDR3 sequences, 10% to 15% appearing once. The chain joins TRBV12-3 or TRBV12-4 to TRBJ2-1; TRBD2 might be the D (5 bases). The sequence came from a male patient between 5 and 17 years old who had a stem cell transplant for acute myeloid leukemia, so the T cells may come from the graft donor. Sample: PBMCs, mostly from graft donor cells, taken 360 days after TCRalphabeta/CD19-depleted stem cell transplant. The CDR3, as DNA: TGTGCCAGCAGCTCCCCGCCCCCGTTGCAGAGGGATGAGCAGTTCTTC. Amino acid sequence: CASSSPPPLQRDEQFF.